The 30 T cell receptor beta chains listed next were all sequenced from one sample in a study of blood T cell repertoires in COVID-19 (TCRdb year 2020). Libraries were prepared through the immunoSEQ multiplex PCR assay. Here the immuneACCESS table is served through TCRdb, limited to in-frame sequences with V and J called. Missing clones are a known gap in these copies; in checked studies unresolved V genes cover under half, and the rest lacks a known reason. The sample table contains hundreds of thousands of clones; only one count was recorded for around 91% of them. In total, the top ten clones hold under 2.5% of the sample. The specimen was PBMCs or T cells enriched from blood (not recorded which). The receptors were gathered from a woman between 18 and 30 years old who had recovered from COVID-19.

The chain couples TRBV6-4 to TRBJ2-1; 7 bases are a match to TRBD1. The CDR3 loop spans 11 amino acids. CDR1 is MRHNA, CDR2 SNTAGT, per germline. The trim removed 5 bases at V and 9 bases at J, leaving 1 base unmatched. CDR3 DNA sequence: TGTGCCAGCAGTAACAGGGGTGAGCAGTTCTTC. It encodes CASSNRGEQFF.

The V and J genes are TRBV2 and TRBJ1-3; D is perhaps TRBD1 (6 bases). Trimming took off 8 bases at V and 0 bases at J, with 14 bases between the two ends. This CDR3 region has 15 residues. Germline V gives CDR1 SNHLY, CDR2 FYNNEI. The CDR3 bases are TGTGCCAGCCAAACAGGGATGCACTCTGGAAACACCATATATTTT. It specifies CASQTGMHSGNTIYF.

V and J are TRBV3-1 (or the pseudogene TRBV3-2) and TRBJ2-7, with TRBD1 identical over 7 bases. From germline, CDR1 is LGHDT and CDR2 YNNKEL (reference sequence). This CDR3 contains 13 residues. With 5 bases clipped from V and 6 bases from J, the junction kept 7 bases outside the gene matches. The CDR3: CASSIKTGSEQYF. For the CDR3, the DNA is TGTGCCAGCAGCATAAAGACAGGGAGCGAGCAGTACTTC.

The chain has TRBV2 and TRBJ1-5; D gene uncertain. Per germline, CDR1 SNHLY and CDR2 FYNNEI. This CDR3 spans 14 amino acids. V was cut by 0 bases and J by 7 bases, with 10 bases left in between. The CDR3, as DNA: TGTGCCAGCAGTGAAGCGTCGGAGCGGCAGCCCCAGCATTTT. Translation gives CASSEASERQPQHF.

The chain carries TRBV21-1 and TRBJ2-5; the D call TRBD2 from the table was never checked on the DNA. TRBV21-1 is reported as a pseudogene. The CDR3 totals 19 residues. Here the CDR3 reads CASSKEDIRGAVHQETQYF. The DNA of the CDR3 is TGTGCCAGCAGCAAAGAGGACATACGGGGGGCGGTACACCAAGAGACCCAGTACTTC.

The chain couples TRBV9 to TRBJ2-2; 7 bases align to TRBD2. Trimming at V came to 6 bases and at J to 1 base, leaving 6 bases not matched to a gene. Germline CDR1 and CDR2: SGDLS and YYNGEE. The CDR3 sequence is 15 residues long. This CDR3 is CASNEAGMNTGELFF. The CDR3 DNA is TGTGCCAGCAACGAAGCGGGGATGAACACCGGGGAGCTGTTTTTT.

The chain recombines TRBV7-2 with TRBJ1-4, with D maybe TRBD1 (6 bases). Germline V gives CDR1 SGHTA, CDR2 FQGNSA. There are 15 residues in the CDR3. V shed 5 bases and J shed 2 bases, with 12 bases lying between them. The CDR3 spells CASSAQGKTNEKLFF. In DNA form, the CDR3 reads TGTGCCAGCAGCGCTCAGGGGAAGACTAATGAAAAACTGTTTTTT.

The chain combines TRBV3-1 (or the pseudogene TRBV3-2) with TRBJ1-1, with 9 bases fitting TRBD1. V trimming: 2 bases; J trimming: 2 bases; junction bases outside the gene matches: 18. CDR3 length: 20 residues. Germline V gene lookup returns CDR1 LGHDT and CDR2 YNNKEL (reference sequence). The CDR3 reads CASSQTPGTGWISSNTEAFF. The CDR3 DNA follows: TGTGCCAGCAGCCAAACCCCCGGGACAGGGTGGATTTCGTCTAACACTGAAGCTTTCTTT.

This chain joins TRBV5-1 and TRBJ2-2; maybe TRBD1 (6 bases). The germline CDR1 and CDR2 sequences are SGHRS and YFSETQ. V lost 6 bases and J 1 base, leaving 10 bases between the germline ends. This CDR3 is 14 amino acids long. CDR3: CASIPTGNTGELFF. CDR3 nucleotide sequence: TGCGCCAGCATCCCGACAGGGAACACCGGGGAGCTGTTTTTT.

The rearrangement links TRBV10-3 to TRBJ2-1; D not certain. V was pared by 6 bases and J by 5 bases, with 11 bases between. The germline V gene encodes CDR1 ENHRY and CDR2 SYGVKD. This CDR3 spans 13 amino acids. In DNA, the CDR3 is TGTGCCATCAGCCAAAACAGAGACAATGAGCAGTTCTTC. Its translation: CAISQNRDNEQFF.

CDR3 region: CASSLGQSATGELFF. The CDR3 nucleotides read TGTGCCAGCAGTTTAGGGCAGTCAGCCACCGGGGAGCTGTTTTTT. The V gene is TRBV27, the J gene TRBJ2-2, with D unresolved. The CDR3 sequence is 15 residues long. Germline loops: CDR1 MNHEY, CDR2 SMNVEV (reference sequence). The germline V and J ends were trimmed by 2 bases and 4 bases, with 11 bases remaining between them.

The chain uses TRBV5-8 and TRBJ2-3, with 13 bases matching TRBD2. The CDR3 has 16 residues. The V gene end was trimmed by 4 bases and the J gene end by 7 bases; junction bases not matched to a gene: 9. CDR1 and CDR2 from the germline V gene are SGHTS and YDEGEE. CDR3 region: CASSLGTSGTGNTQYF. CDR3 nucleotide sequence: TGTGCCAGCAGCCTCGGGACTAGCGGGACGGGAAATACGCAGTATTTT.

This rearrangement joins TRBV7-9 to TRBJ1-1; D ambiguous. CDR1 SEHNR and CDR2 FQNEAQ come from the germline V gene (reference sequence). CDR3 length equals 14 residues. The V and J ends lost 2 bases and 1 base respectively, with 8 bases between them. CDR3: CASSLFSENTEAFF. The CDR3 DNA reads as TGTGCCAGCAGCTTATTCAGTGAGAACACTGAAGCTTTCTTT.

The chain uses TRBV6-5 and TRBJ1-1, with a weak D call TRBD1 (5 bases). V gave up 0 bases and J gave up 3 bases, with 11 bases separating them. CDR1 and CDR2 from the germline V gene are MNHEY and SVGAGI. This CDR3 contains 15 residues. The CDR3 bases are TGTGCCAGCAGTTACTCCACGGCAGGGTACACTGAAGCTTTCTTT. This translates into CASSYSTAGYTEAFF.

This clone was seen a single time. The chain joins TRBV27 to TRBJ2-7, with D possibly TRBD2 on 5 matching bases. The CDR3 runs to 14 residues. Trimming cost V 0 bases and J 10 bases, with 16 bases left between them. Looked up from germline, CDR1 is MNHEY and CDR2 is SMNVEV (reference sequence). CDR3 loop: CASSLSGSGSSQYF. The CDR3 nucleotides read TGTGCCAGCAGTTTATCGGGGTCGGGGAGCAGTCAGTACTTC.

The chain employs TRBV3-1 (or the pseudogene TRBV3-2) and TRBJ2-7; TRBD1 matches 9 bases. The CDR3 has 15 residues. V trimming: 6 bases; J trimming: 3 bases; junction bases outside the gene matches: 9. Per the germline V gene, CDR1 is LGHDT and CDR2 is YNNKEL (reference sequence). The CDR3 DNA sequence: TGTGCCAGCAGGAGAACGGGACAGGGTCACTACGAGCAGTACTTC. Its protein is CASRRTGQGHYEQYF.

The chain combines TRBV19 with TRBJ2-6, with D unresolved. Germline lookup yields CDR1 LNHDA and CDR2 SQIVND (reference sequence). The CDR3 is made up of 13 amino acids. V was clipped by 10 bases and J by 4 bases, with 11 bases between them. The CDR3 loop is CATGPSGANVLTF. DNA of the CDR3: TGTGCCACAGGCCCGTCCGGGGCCAACGTCCTGACTTTC.

The chain combines TRBV9 with TRBJ1-1; 7 nucleotides agree with TRBD1. This CDR3 contains 15 residues. J lost 4 bases, V lost 3 bases, and 9 bases had no gene match. Germline-derived CDR1 and CDR2 are SGDLS and YYNGEE. The CDR3 loop is CASSAGDRRATEAFF. DNA of the CDR3: TGTGCCAGCAGCGCGGGGGACAGAAGGGCCACTGAAGCTTTCTTT.

The rearrangement joins TRBV6-5 to TRBJ1-2; 8 nucleotides align to TRBD1. Germline assignment: CDR1 MNHEY and CDR2 SVGAGI. Germline trimming cut 5 bases from V and 1 base from J; bases unmatched to any gene: 3. This CDR3 has 14 residues. CDR3 nucleotide sequence: TGTGCCAGCAGTCGACAGGGGAATAACTATGGCTACACCTTC. Protein sequence: CASSRQGNNYGYTF.

The chain combines TRBV19 with TRBJ1-2; a weak D match, TRBD1 (5 bases). The CDR3 runs to 15 residues. Germline CDR1 LNHDA, CDR2 SQIVND (reference sequence). Trimming cost V 3 bases and J 1 base, with 12 bases left between them. The CDR3, as DNA: TGTGCCAGTAGTATTAGCGCGGGGGATAACTATGGCTACACCTTC. It translates to CASSISAGDNYGYTF.

The V and J genes are TRBV28 and TRBJ2-7; the match to TRBD2 covers 9 bases. The CDR3 is made up of 14 amino acids. V lost 2 bases, J lost 5 bases, and 4 bases stayed unmatched. The germline V gene has CDR1 MDHEN and CDR2 SYDVKM. CDR3 loop: CASSLAGGVNEQYF. For the CDR3, the DNA is TGTGCCAGCAGTTTAGCGGGGGGGGTCAACGAGCAGTACTTC.

The gene calls are TRBV9 and TRBJ2-7; D not resolved. CDR3 size: 14 residues. Trimming cost V 1 base and J 1 base, with 9 bases left between them. Germline CDR1 is SGDLS and CDR2 is YYNGEE. CDR3 amino acids: CASSVSHLSYEQYF. Here the CDR3 DNA reads TGTGCCAGCAGCGTAAGCCATCTATCCTACGAGCAGTACTTC.

J is TRBJ1-1 and V is TRBV6-1; no definite D call. The CDR3 is 16 residues long. From germline, CDR1 is MNHNS and CDR2 SASEGT. V lost 0 bases and J 1 base, leaving 12 bases between the germline ends. The CDR3: CASSEARILRNTEAFF. The CDR3 DNA reads as TGTGCCAGCAGTGAAGCGCGAATTCTTCGGAACACTGAAGCTTTCTTT.

The chain recombines TRBV6-5 with TRBJ1-2; a possible D gene is TRBD1 (5 bases). The CDR3 length is 15 residues. V lost 0 bases and J lost 8, with 16 bases in between. The germline gives CDR1 MNHEY, CDR2 SVGAGI. The CDR3 protein is CASSYSNPGVGGYTF. The CDR3, as DNA: TGTGCCAGCAGTTACTCGAACCCGGGGGTAGGAGGCTACACCTTC.

The chain is built from TRBV6-6 and TRBJ2-7, with 8 bases matching TRBD1. The CDR3 sequence is 15 residues long. J lost 5 bases, V lost 2 bases, and 8 bases had no gene match. From germline, CDR1 is MNHNY and CDR2 SVGAGI (reference sequence). For the CDR3, the DNA is TGTGCCAGCAGTTACCCCCCAGGGGGCATCGACGAGCAGTACTTC. This translates into CASSYPPGGIDEQYF.

J is TRBJ1-2 and V is TRBV3-1 (or the pseudogene TRBV3-2); D gene unclear. The CDR3 length is 15 residues. The ends were cut back, 1 base at V and 4 bases at J, with 13 bases in the middle. The germline V gene encodes CDR1 LGHDT and CDR2 YNNKEL (reference sequence). The CDR3 reads CASSQGPAEFYGYTF. In DNA, the CDR3 is TGTGCCAGCAGCCAAGGCCCAGCGGAATTCTATGGCTACACCTTC.

V and J are TRBV5-4 and TRBJ1-2, with D possibly TRBD1 on 5 matching bases. The CDR3 covers 13 residues. V was cut by 3 bases and J by 5 bases, with 11 bases left in between. Germline CDR1 is SGHNT and CDR2 is YYREEE (reference sequence). The CDR3 loop is CASSSDSTYGYTF. The DNA of the CDR3 is TGTGCCAGCAGCTCCGACAGTACTTATGGCTACACCTTC.

This clone was counted a single time. The chain links TRBV11-2 to TRBJ1-1; D gene uncertain. V shed 0 bases and J shed 7 bases, with 6 bases lying between them. Per germline, CDR1 SGHAT and CDR2 FQNNGV. The CDR3 length is 12 residues. CDR3 coding DNA: TGTGCCAGCAGCTTAGATCACGGTGAAGCTTTCTTT. Its translation: CASSLDHGEAFF.

This clone was detected once. V gene TRBV7-2 combines with J gene TRBJ1-2; possible D gene TRBD1, 6 bases. The CDR3 spans 13 residues. The V end lost 5 bases, the J end lost 8 bases, and 15 bases lay between the germline ends. CDR1 is SGHTA and CDR2 is FQGNSA in the germline V gene. The CDR3 DNA reads TGTGCCAGCAGCGTGGACAGAGCTGGGGGCTACACCTTC. Residues: CASSVDRAGGYTF.

The chain employs TRBV3-1 (or the pseudogene TRBV3-2) and TRBJ1-2; 8 bases agree with TRBD1. The CDR3 has 14 residues. Germline-derived CDR1 and CDR2 are LGHDT and YNNKEL (reference sequence). V lost 2 bases, J lost 3 bases, and 2 bases stayed unmatched. The CDR3 loop is CASSQSGGDYGYTF. Here the CDR3 DNA reads TGTGCCAGCAGCCAATCAGGGGGCGACTATGGCTACACCTTC.